This T cell receptor beta chain was found in a study of spatial heterogeneity in lung cancer. As for the study in general: The follow-up PBMC samples were sequenced whenever they were available. The median time to follow-up was about two years after resection. There were consistently more beta-chain sequences detected than alpha-chain sequences.

TCRdb re-called the 5' RACE reads through MiXCR, storing one row per CDR3 protein. The sample gives some 120,000 distinct CDR3 sequences, less than 15% of which show up once; 15% to 20% is in the top ten. Time point: blood at routine non-recurrence follow-up after resection. The authors sequenced whole RNA from tumor, nontumor lung or frozen PBMC without sorting. In germline, CDR1 is SGHRS, CDR2 YFSETQ. The CDR3 totals 13 residues. Between the trimmed V and J ends, which lost 0 bases and 4 bases, there was a span of 7 bases. The sequence was obtained from a male donor with early-stage non-small cell lung cancer. The input for sequencing was PBMCs, taken at follow-up. V and J are TRBV5-1 and TRBJ1-1; no clear D gene. The CDR3, as DNA: TGCGCCAGCAGCTTGGACAGTAGCACTGAAGCTTTCTTT. This encodes CASSLDSSTEAFF.